This TCR beta chain emerged from a study of T cells in tuberculosis. The study's findings and limits: Active tuberculosis patients had shorter CDR3-alpha; the beta difference was nonsignificant.

Comment on this clone: Its target is not known.

Time point: new active TB diagnosis, blood taken before or within 7 days of starting treatment. Produced via immunoSEQ multiplex PCR; TCRdb's table is partial and in-frame only. In the table there are roughly 34,000 clones, about 82% of which are singletons. The germline V and J ends were trimmed by 4 bases and 7 bases, with 10 bases remaining between them. The CDR3 runs to 12 residues. In germline, CDR1 is SGHAT, CDR2 FQNNGV. Sequenced here: PBMCs, sampled at tuberculosis diagnosis. The sequence was collected from an adult with tuberculosis. The rearrangement uses TRBV11-2 and TRBJ1-2; no clear D. The CDR3 region has the DNA TGTGCCAGCAGCTCGTCGCGGGGTGGCTACACCTTC. Translated, it gives CASSSSRGGYTF.